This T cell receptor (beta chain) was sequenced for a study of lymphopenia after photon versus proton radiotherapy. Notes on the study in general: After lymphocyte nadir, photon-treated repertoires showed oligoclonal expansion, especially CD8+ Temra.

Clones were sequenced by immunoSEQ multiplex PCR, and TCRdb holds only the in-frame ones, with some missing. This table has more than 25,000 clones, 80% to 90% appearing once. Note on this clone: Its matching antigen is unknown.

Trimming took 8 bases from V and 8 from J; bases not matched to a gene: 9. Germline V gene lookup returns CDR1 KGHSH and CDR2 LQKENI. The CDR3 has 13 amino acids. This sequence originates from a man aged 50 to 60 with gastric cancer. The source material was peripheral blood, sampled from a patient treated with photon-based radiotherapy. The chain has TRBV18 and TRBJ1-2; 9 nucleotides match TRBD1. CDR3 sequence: CASNPRDRDGYTF. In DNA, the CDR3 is TGTGCCAGCAACCCCCGGGACAGGGACGGCTACACCTTC. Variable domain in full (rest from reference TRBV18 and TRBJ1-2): NAGVMQNPRHLVRRRGQEARLRCSPMKGHSHVYWYRQLPEEGLKFMVYLQKENIIDESGMPKERFSAEFPKEGPSILRIQQVVRGDSAAYFCASNPRDRDGYTFGSGTRLTVV.